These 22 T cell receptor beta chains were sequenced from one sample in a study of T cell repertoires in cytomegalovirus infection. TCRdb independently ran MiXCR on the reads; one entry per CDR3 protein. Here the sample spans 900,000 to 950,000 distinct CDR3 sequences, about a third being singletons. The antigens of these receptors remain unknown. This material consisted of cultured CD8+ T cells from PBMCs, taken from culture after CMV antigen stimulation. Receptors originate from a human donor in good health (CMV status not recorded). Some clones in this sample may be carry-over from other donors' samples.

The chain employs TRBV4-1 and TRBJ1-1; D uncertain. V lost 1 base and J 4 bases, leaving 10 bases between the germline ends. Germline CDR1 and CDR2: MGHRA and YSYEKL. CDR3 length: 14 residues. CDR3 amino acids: CASSQGGSPTEAFF. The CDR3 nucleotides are TGCGCCAGCAGCCAAGGGGGATCACCCACTGAAGCTTTCTTT.

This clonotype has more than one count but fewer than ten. The CDR3 reads CATASYGSPLHF. In DNA form, the CDR3 reads TGTGCCACCGCCTCCTACGGTTCACCCCTCCACTTT. V and J are TRBV27 and TRBJ1-6; D gene uncertain. Germline CDR1 reads MNHEY; CDR2 reads SMNVEV (reference sequence). The CDR3 has 12 amino acids. V lost 10 bases to trimming and J lost 9 bases, with 13 bases between them.

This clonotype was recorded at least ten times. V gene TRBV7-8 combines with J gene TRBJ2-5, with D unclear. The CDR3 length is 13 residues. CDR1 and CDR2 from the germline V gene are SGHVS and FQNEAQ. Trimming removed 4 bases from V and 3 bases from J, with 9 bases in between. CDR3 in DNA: TGTGCCAGCAGCTCTTCTTCTAAAGAGACCCAGTACTTC. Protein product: CASSSSSKETQYF.

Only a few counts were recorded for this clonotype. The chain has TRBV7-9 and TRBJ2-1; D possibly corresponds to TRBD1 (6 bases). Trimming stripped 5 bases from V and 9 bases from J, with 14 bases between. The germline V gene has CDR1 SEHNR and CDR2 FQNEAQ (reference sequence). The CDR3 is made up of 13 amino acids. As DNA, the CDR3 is TGTGCCAGCAGCCCCCCAGGGGACGGTGAGCAGTTCTTC. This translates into CASSPPGDGEQFF.

The chain's CDR3 is CAQRDSYGYTF. The CDR3 nucleotides read TGTGCACAAAGGGACAGCTATGGCTACACCTTC. The chain combines TRBV2 with TRBJ1-2, with TRBD1 matching 7 bases. The CDR3 is 11 amino acids. Germline loops: CDR1 SNHLY, CDR2 FYNNEI.

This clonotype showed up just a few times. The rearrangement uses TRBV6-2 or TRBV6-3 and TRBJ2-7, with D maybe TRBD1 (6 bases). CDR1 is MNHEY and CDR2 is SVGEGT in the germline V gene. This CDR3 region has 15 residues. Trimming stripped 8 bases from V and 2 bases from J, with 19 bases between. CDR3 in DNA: TGTGCCAGCCGGGAAATGAAGACAGGTACCTACGAGCAGTACTTC. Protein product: CASREMKTGTYEQYF.

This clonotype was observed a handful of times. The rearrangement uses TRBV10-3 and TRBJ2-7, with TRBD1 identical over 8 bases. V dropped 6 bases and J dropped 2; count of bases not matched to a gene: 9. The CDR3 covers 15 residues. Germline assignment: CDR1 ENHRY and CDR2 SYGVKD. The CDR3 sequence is CAIRRPTGATYEQYF. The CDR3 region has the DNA TGTGCCATCAGAAGGCCGACAGGGGCGACCTACGAGCAGTACTTC.

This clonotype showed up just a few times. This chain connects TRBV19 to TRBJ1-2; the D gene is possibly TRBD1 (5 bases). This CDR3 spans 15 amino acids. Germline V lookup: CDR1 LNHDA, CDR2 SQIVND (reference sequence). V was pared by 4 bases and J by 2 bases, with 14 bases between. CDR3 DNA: TGTGCCAGTAGTACCACTCCCCGGGACAACTATGGCTACACCTTC. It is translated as CASSTTPRDNYGYTF.

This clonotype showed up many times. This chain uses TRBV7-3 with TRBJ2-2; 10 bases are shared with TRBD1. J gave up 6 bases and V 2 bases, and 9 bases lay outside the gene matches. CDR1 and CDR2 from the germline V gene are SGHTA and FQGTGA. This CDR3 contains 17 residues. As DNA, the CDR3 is TGTGCCAGCAGCTTACACACCGGGACAGGGGCTTCCGGGGAGCTGTTTTTT. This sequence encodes CASSLHTGTGASGELFF.

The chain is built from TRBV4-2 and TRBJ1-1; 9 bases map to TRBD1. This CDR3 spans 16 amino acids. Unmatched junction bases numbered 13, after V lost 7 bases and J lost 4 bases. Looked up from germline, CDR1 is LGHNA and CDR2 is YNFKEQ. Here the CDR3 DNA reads TGTGCCAGCAAGAACAGGGGGCAGAACCGGGGCACTGAAGCTTTCTTT. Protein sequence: CASKNRGQNRGTEAFF.

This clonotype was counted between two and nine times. The CDR3 is CASSYPGIEPQYF. The CDR3 DNA is TGTGCCAGCAGTTACCCAGGGATAGAGCCGCAGTATTTT. The chain combines TRBV6-6 with TRBJ2-3; D is possibly TRBD1 (5 bases). The V and J ends lost 2 bases and 10 bases respectively, with 13 bases between them. The germline V gene encodes CDR1 MNHNY and CDR2 SVGAGI (reference sequence). The CDR3 is made up of 13 amino acids.

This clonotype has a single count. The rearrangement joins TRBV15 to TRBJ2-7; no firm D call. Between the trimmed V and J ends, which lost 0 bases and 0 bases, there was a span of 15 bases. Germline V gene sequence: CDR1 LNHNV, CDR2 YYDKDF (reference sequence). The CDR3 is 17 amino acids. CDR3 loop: CATSRDLVSDYSYEQYF. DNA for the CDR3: TGTGCCACCAGCAGAGATCTAGTATCAGATTACTCCTACGAGCAGTACTTC.

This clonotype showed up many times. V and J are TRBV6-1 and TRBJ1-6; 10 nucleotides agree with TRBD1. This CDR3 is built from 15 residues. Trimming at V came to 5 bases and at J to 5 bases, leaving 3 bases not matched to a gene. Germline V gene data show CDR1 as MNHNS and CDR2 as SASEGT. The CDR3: CASSTGTGDNSPLHF. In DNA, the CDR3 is TGTGCCAGCAGTACCGGGACAGGGGATAATTCACCCCTCCACTTT.

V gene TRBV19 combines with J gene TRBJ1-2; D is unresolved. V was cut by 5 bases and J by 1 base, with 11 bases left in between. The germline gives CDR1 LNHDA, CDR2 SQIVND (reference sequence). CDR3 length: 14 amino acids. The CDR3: CASSFHYLNYGYTF. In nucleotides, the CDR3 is TGTGCCAGTAGTTTCCATTACCTTAACTATGGCTACACCTTC.

The CDR3 DNA follows: TGTGCCAGCAGTTACTGGGCGGGGGGCCATACCGGGGAGCTGTTTTTT. Protein sequence: CASSYWAGGHTGELFF. The V and J genes are TRBV6-5 and TRBJ2-2; 8 bases line up with TRBD2. V lost 1 base to trimming and J lost 5 bases; unmatched junction nucleotides: 6. CDR1 is MNHEY, CDR2 SVGAGI, per germline. This CDR3 region has 16 residues.

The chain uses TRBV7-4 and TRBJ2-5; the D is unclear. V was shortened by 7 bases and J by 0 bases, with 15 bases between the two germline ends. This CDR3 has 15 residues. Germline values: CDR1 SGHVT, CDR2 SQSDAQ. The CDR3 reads CASTLTGRNQETQYF. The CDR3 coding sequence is TGTGCCAGCACCCTTACCGGACGAAACCAAGAGACCCAGTACTTC.

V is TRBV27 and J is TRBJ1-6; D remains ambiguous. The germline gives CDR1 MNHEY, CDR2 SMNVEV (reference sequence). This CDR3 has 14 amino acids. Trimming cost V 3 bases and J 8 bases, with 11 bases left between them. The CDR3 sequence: CASSFGSWDSPLHF. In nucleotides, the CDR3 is TGTGCCAGCAGTTTCGGGTCGTGGGATTCACCCCTCCACTTT.

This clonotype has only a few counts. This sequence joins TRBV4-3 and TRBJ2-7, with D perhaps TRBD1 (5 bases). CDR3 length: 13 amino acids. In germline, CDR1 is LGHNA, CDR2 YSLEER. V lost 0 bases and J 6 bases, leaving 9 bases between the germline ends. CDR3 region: CASSQDARGEQYV. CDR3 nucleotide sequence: TGCGCCAGCAGCCAAGATGCTAGGGGCGAGCAGTACGTC.

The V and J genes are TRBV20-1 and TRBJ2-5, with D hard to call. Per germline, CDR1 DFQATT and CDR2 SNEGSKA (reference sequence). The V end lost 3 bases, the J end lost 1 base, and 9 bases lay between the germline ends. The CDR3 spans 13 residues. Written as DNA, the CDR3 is TGCAGTGCTAGGGCACCGCCCCAAGAGACCCAGTACTTC. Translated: CSARAPPQETQYF.

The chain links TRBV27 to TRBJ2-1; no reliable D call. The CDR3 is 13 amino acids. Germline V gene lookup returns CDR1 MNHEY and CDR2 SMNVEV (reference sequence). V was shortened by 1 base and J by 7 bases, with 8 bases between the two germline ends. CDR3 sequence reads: CASSLYSLNEQFF. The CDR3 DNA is TGTGCCAGCAGTTTATACAGCCTAAATGAGCAGTTCTTC.

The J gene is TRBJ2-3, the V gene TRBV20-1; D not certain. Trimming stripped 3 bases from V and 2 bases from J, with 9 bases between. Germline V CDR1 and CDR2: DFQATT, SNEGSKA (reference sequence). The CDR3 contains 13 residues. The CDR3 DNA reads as TGCAGTGCTAGCCCAGGTATCACAGATACGCAGTATTTT. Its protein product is CSASPGITDTQYF.

The CDR3 protein is CASSPWESGDEKLFF. CDR3 sequence (DNA): TGTGCCAGCAGCCCCTGGGAGTCCGGGGATGAAAAACTGTTTTTT. The chain joins TRBV5-5 to TRBJ1-4; D is undetermined. Trimming pared 4 bases from V and 6 bases from J, leaving 16 bases between. The CDR3 runs 15 residues. Germline-derived CDR1 and CDR2 are SGHKS and YYEKEE (reference sequence).